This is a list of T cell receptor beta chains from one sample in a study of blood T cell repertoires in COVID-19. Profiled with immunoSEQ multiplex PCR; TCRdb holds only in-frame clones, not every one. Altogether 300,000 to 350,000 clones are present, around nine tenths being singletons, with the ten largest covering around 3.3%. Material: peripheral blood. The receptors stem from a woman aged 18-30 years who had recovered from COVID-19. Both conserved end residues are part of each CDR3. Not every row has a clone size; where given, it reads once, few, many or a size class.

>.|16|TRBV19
CASSIRGTGGHEKLFF
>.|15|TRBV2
CASSELAKTYNEQFF
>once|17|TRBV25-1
CASEGPGQTLTGNTIYF
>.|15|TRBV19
CASSIGTGFIQPQHF
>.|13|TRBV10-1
CASSDGGNNEQFF
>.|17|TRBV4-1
CASSPQSSLTSSHEQFF
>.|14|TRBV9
CASSVGQGSQPQHF
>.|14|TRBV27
CASRYAQGSEKLFF
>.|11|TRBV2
CASSYTDTQYF
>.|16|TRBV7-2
CASSLDHSGRAPEQFF
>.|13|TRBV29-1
CSVGSEGGDEQFF
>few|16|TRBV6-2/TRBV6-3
CASSRAGEGTKNIQYF
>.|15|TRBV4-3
CASSQNGGDTGELFF
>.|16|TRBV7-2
CASSRLAGGPYNEQFF
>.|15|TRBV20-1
CSASSRTSIRETQYF
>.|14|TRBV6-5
CASSSAAGGETQYF